The 3 T cell receptor beta chains given below trace back to one sample, sequenced in a study of blood T cells in healthy people across ages. A second PCR of 7 to 11 cycles used a sample-barcoded 5' primer and a J-beta primer mix. TCRdb re-called the 5' RACE reads through MiXCR, storing one row per CDR3 protein. The table records hundreds of thousands of distinct CDR3 sequences, 20% to 25% of them present only once. Sequencing was done on a sample of blood. These receptors were obtained from a man between 65 and 85 years old in good health.

This clonotype was detected a few times. CDR3 residues: CASSPLESGIGYNEQFF. The CDR3 DNA reads as TGTGCCAGCTCACCATTAGAAAGCGGGATCGGCTACAATGAGCAGTTCTTC. The rearrangement joins TRBV18 to TRBJ2-1; 7 bases match TRBD2. V lost 2 bases and J lost 3; bases outside the gene matches: 10. This CDR3 spans 17 amino acids. CDR1 and CDR2 from the germline V gene are KGHSH and LQKENI. The full variable domain, in which reference TRBV18 and TRBJ2-1 provide the parts outside the CDR3, is NAGVMQNPRHLVRRRGQEARLRCSPMKGHSHVYWYRQLPEEGLKFMVYLQKENIIDESGMPKERFSAEFPKEGPSILRIQQVVRGDSAAYFCASSPLESGIGYNEQFFGPGTRLTVL.

This clonotype turned up a few times. The chain links TRBV3-1 to TRBJ2-5, with 10 bases fitting TRBD2. CDR3 length equals 17 residues. Germline CDR1 is LGHDT and CDR2 is YNNKEL (reference sequence). V lost 6 bases and J lost 3; bases outside the gene matches: 13. The CDR3 is CASSQTWGTSEKETQYF. The DNA for the CDR3 is TGTGCCAGCAGTCAAACGTGGGGGACTAGCGAGAAAGAGACCCAGTACTTC.

This clonotype was detected only a few times. The V and J genes are TRBV7-2 and TRBJ2-5; no definite D call. Between the trimmed V and J ends, which lost 5 bases and 5 bases, there was a span of 12 bases. The germline gives CDR1 SGHTA, CDR2 FQGNSA. This CDR3 is built from 13 residues. This chain's CDR3 is CASSPRLTETQYF. The CDR3 nucleotides read TGTGCCAGCAGCCCGAGATTAACGGAGACCCAGTACTTC.